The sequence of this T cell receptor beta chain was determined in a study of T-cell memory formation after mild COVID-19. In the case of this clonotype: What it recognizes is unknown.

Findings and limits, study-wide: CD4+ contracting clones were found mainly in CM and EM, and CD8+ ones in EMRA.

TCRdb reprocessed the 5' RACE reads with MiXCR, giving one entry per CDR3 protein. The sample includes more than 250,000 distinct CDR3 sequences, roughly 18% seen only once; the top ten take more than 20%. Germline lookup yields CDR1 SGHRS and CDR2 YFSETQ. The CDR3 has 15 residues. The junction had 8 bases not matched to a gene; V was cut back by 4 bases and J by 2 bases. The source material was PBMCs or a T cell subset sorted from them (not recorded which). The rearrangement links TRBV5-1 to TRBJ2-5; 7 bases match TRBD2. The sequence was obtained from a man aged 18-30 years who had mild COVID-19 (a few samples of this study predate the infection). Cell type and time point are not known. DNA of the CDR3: TGCGCCAGCAGCGGAGCCGGGACTACACAAGAGACCCAGTACTTC. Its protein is CASSGAGTTQETQYF.